The T cell receptor beta chain described here comes from a study of PD-1 blockade in classical Hodgkin lymphoma. About the research overall: Patients were given intravenous nivolumab, 3 mg/kg, every 2 weeks.

TCRdb's copy holds only in-frame clones and misses some; the assay was immunoSEQ multiplex PCR. The table has 41,000 or so clones, roughly 80% seen once. Germline CDR1 is SEHNR and CDR2 is FQNEAQ (reference sequence). V was shortened by 1 base and J by 1 base, with 11 bases between the two germline ends. The CDR3 extends over 15 amino acids. In the case of this clone: Its antigen is still unknown.

After autologous stem cell transplantation all patients relapsed, and prior brentuximab vedotin exposure differed between cohorts. Under best response, outcomes were complete response, partial response or progressive disease. General observations from the study: CD4+ but not CD8+ TCR diversity rose significantly by C4D1. Partial responders and progressors had significantly lower baseline TCR diversity.

The chain recombines TRBV7-9 with TRBJ2-7; no clear D gene. This TCR came from a human donor with classical Hodgkin lymphoma. Here the sequenced sample was peripheral blood mononuclear cells (PBMCs), taken at baseline. Here the CDR3 reads CASSLGGTGSYEQYF. In DNA, the CDR3 is TGTGCCAGCAGCTTAGGAGGAACCGGGTCCTACGAGCAGTACTTC.